These T cell receptor beta chains were read from a single sample in a study of blood T cell repertoires in COVID-19. The repertoire was sequenced with immunoSEQ multiplex PCR; TCRdb's copy has only in-frame clones and lacks some. The table lists about 120,000 clones, approximately 80% of them singletons, with 10% to 15% in the top ten. The specimen sequenced was peripheral blood. The receptor set was obtained from a man aged 60-69 years with acute or convalescent COVID-19. Both conserved end residues are part of each CDR3. The D gene is left open where the match is weak. Expanded clones get a size class; other rows say once, few or many, or leave the size out.

>TRBJ2-6|TRBV18|-|TRBD1
TGTGCCAGCTCACCGGGGACAGTGATCTCTGGGGCCAACGTCCTGACTTTC
CASSPGTVISGANVLTF
>TRBJ1-6|TRBV7-3|many|-
TGTGCCAGCAGCTTAAGGGGGGGCGCTGATTCACCCCTCCACTTT
CASSLRGGADSPLHF
>TRBJ2-1|TRBV6-5|-|-
TGTGCCAGCAGTTCCCAGGGCAGCTCCTACAATGAGCAGTTCTTC
CASSSQGSSYNEQFF
>TRBJ1-1|TRBV28|-|-
TGTGCCAGCAGCATTCGTGGAGGGGCGAACACTGAAGCTTTCTTT
CASSIRGGANTEAFF
>TRBJ2-7|TRBV18|-|TRBD2
TGTGCCAGCTCACCAGGAGGTAGCGGGAGTGGGACCTACGAGCAGTACTTC
CASSPGGSGSGTYEQYF
>TRBJ2-2|TRBV6-5|-|-
TGTGCCACCACAGGGACCCGGGCGGCCACCGGGGAGCTGTTTTTT
CATTGTRAATGELFF
>TRBJ2-3|TRBV6-6|-|-
TGTGCCAGCAGTTATTCGTACGGGACAGATACGCAGTATTTT
CASSYSYGTDTQYF
>TRBJ2-3|TRBV7-3|-|TRBD2
TGTGCCAGCAGCTTAGGGACTAGTAGGGTCACAGATACGCAGTATTTT
CASSLGTSRVTDTQYF
>TRBJ1-1|TRBV13|-|TRBD1
TGTGCCAGCAGCCGCCCGGACAGGATGAACACTGAAGCTTTCTTT
CASSRPDRMNTEAFF
>TRBJ2-3|TRBV5-4|-|-
TGTGCCAGCAGCCCGACGCCCCTTAGCGCAAGCGGAGATAGCACAGATACGCAGTATTTT
CASSPTPLSASGDSTDTQYF
>TRBJ2-5|TRBV23-1|-|TRBD1
TGCGCCCGCAGCATGCGGGGCAGGGGGCGAGAGACCCAGTACTTC
CARSMRGRGRETQYF
>TRBJ2-1|TRBV5-1|-|-
TGCGCCAGCAGCTTGCGGGACAACAATGAGCAGTTCTTC
CASSLRDNNEQFF
>TRBJ1-1|TRBV7-3|few|TRBD1
TGTGCCAGCAGCTTAACGCGACAGGGGGCTGGGACTGAAGCTTTCTTT
CASSLTRQGAGTEAFF
>TRBJ2-3|TRBV9|-|-
TGTGCCAGCAGCCCCCGGACTATGACAGATACGCAGTATTTT
CASSPRTMTDTQYF
>TRBJ2-5|TRBV14|-|TRBD2
TGTGCCAGCAGCCAGTACCGGGCGGGAGGGCCGGAGACCCAGTACTTC
CASSQYRAGGPETQYF
>TRBJ1-1|TRBV6-5|-|-
TGTGCCAGCAGTTACCGGGGAGGGAACACTGAAGCTTTCTTT
CASSYRGGNTEAFF
>TRBJ2-1|TRBV5-1|-|TRBD2
TGCGCCAGCAGCCCAATAATTAGCGGGAGTGGGGGTGAGCAGTTCTTC
CASSPIISGSGGEQFF
>TRBJ2-7|TRBV4-1|-|TRBD1
TGCGCCAGCAGCCAACCCGGACAGGCAACCTACGAGCAGTACTTC
CASSQPGQATYEQYF
>TRBJ2-5|TRBV14|-|TRBD2
TGTGCCAGCAGCCAAGAGGTGCTAGCGGGAGGCCCGAGGACCCAGTACTTC
CASSQEVLAGGPRTQYF
>TRBJ2-3|TRBV10-1|-|TRBD2
TGCGCCAGCAGTGCAGGAACTAGCGACACAGATACGCAGTATTTT
CASSAGTSDTDTQYF
>TRBJ1-4|TRBV10-1|few|-
TGCGCCAGCAGTGACAACCCAACAGGATCAACTAATGAAAAACTGTTTTTT
CASSDNPTGSTNEKLFF
>TRBJ2-7|TRBV3-1/TRBV3-2|few|-
TGTGCCAGCAGCCAACTTCGGGACGAGCAGTACTTC
CASSQLRDEQYF
>TRBJ2-3|TRBV24-1|-|-
TGTGCCACTGGAGGAGGGTGGGGCACAGATACGCAGTATTTT
CATGGGWGTDTQYF
>TRBJ2-2|TRBV28|-|TRBD1
TGTGCCAGCAGTTTATGGCAAACAGGGGGAGGTGGGGAGCTGTTTTTT
CASSLWQTGGGGELFF
>TRBJ2-1|TRBV19|-|TRBD2
TGTGCCAGTAGTCTAGCGGGAGGCCCCTACAATGAGCAGTTCTTC
CASSLAGGPYNEQFF
>TRBJ2-2|TRBV19|once|-
TGTGCCAGTATCCGGTCAGGGAACACCGGGGAGCTGTTTTTT
CASIRSGNTGELFF
>TRBJ2-3|TRBV28|-|-
TGTGCCAGCAGTCTTCTCCCCGGGAGAGGGGCAGATACGCAGTATTTT
CASSLLPGRGADTQYF
>TRBJ2-5|TRBV30|-|-
TGTGCCGGAACCCTCCGGGACTTACAAGAGACCCAGTACTTC
CAGTLRDLQETQYF
>TRBJ2-7|TRBV27|-|-
TGTGCCAGCAGCGAGGGCTACGAGCAGTACTTC
CASSEGYEQYF
>TRBJ1-5|TRBV7-8|-|TRBD1
TGTGCCAGCAGCCTAGGGACAGGGAATCAGCCCCAGCATTTT
CASSLGTGNQPQHF
>TRBJ2-1|TRBV18|-|TRBD2
TGTGCCAGCTCACCTCCCGGACTACTAGCGGGAGGGCAGTTCTTC
CASSPPGLLAGGQFF
>TRBJ2-7|TRBV5-1|-|TRBD2
TGCGCCAGCACCCCCGGGACTACCTACGAGCAGTACTTC
CASTPGTTYEQYF
>TRBJ1-2|TRBV19|once|-
TGTGCCAGTAGTATATGGCCCGCCAGGGGCGGCTACACCTTC
CASSIWPARGGYTF
>TRBJ2-1|TRBV4-2|-|-
TGTGCCAGCAGCCAAGTGGGAGACAATGAGCAGTTCTTC
CASSQVGDNEQFF
>TRBJ2-6|TRBV27|once|-
TGTGCCAGCACCCCCGTGGGGCAAAACTCTGGGGCCAACGTCCTGACTTTC
CASTPVGQNSGANVLTF
>TRBJ1-2|TRBV7-3|-|-
TGTGCCAGCAGCAACCTGGGGCAGGGGATCGGTGGCTACACCTTC
CASSNLGQGIGGYTF
>TRBJ1-1|TRBV29-1|-|-
TGCAGCGTTGGTTCGAGGAACACTGAAGCTTTCTTT
CSVGSRNTEAFF
>TRBJ2-1|TRBV28|-|TRBD2
TGTGCCAGCAGTTTAAGCGGGAGGGGTAGTGGCTACAATGAGCAGTTCTTC
CASSLSGRGSGYNEQFF
>TRBJ1-1|TRBV28|-|-
TGTGCCAGCAGCTCCCCCGGGGGGTCTAAAGCTTTCTTT
CASSSPGGSKAFF
>TRBJ1-3|TRBV28|-|TRBD1
TGTGCCGGCCGGAGATCGGACAGGGGGCCTGGAAACACCATATATTTT
CAGRRSDRGPGNTIYF
>TRBJ1-6|TRBV3-1/TRBV3-2|-|-
TGTGCCAGCAGCCAAGGGGCCGGTAATAATTCACCCCTCCACTTT
CASSQGAGNNSPLHF
>TRBJ2-7|TRBV27|-|TRBD1
TGTGCCAGCAGTTTATGGGGGTGGCCGGGACAGGGGATCCACGAGCAGTACTTC
CASSLWGWPGQGIHEQYF
>TRBJ2-1|TRBV7-3|-|TRBD2
TGTGCCAGCAGCTCCGGACTAGCGGCGTACAATGAGCAGTTCTTC
CASSSGLAAYNEQFF
>TRBJ2-3|TRBV5-1|once|TRBD2
TGCGCCAGCAGCTTGGTGGCGGGAGTCGTCTCAGATACGCAGTATTTT
CASSLVAGVVSDTQYF
>TRBJ1-1|TRBV10-3|-|-
TGTGCCATCAGTGTTGGCAGGTTGAACACTGAAGCTTTCTTT
CAISVGRLNTEAFF
>TRBJ1-1|TRBV3-1/TRBV3-2|-|-
TGTGCCAGCAGCCGCGGAGTGATGAACACTGAAGCTTTCTTT
CASSRGVMNTEAFF
>TRBJ2-7|TRBV7-6|-|-
TGTGCCAGCAGCTTAAGTCAGGCCTACGAGCAGTACTTC
CASSLSQAYEQYF
>TRBJ2-6|TRBV7-3|once|TRBD1
TGTGCCAGCAGCCCAAGGTCCGGGACAGGGGTTGTGGGGGCCAACGTCCTGACTTTC
CASSPRSGTGVVGANVLTF
>TRBJ2-1|TRBV2|once|TRBD2
TGTGCCAGCAGTGGGACTAGCGGGAGAGGTGAGCAGTTCTTC
CASSGTSGRGEQFF
>TRBJ2-7|TRBV11-2|-|TRBD2
TGTGCCAGCACCTCACTAGCGGGAACCTACGAGCAGTACTTC
CASTSLAGTYEQYF
>TRBJ2-7|TRBV27|-|TRBD1
TGTGCCAGCAGTTGGGGGACAGGGGCGACAGAGCAGTACTTC
CASSWGTGATEQYF
>TRBJ1-5|TRBV6-5|-|-
TGTGCCAGCAAGGCGGGAAATCAGCCCCAGCATTTT
CASKAGNQPQHF
>TRBJ2-3|TRBV24-1|-|TRBD2
TGTGCCACCAGTGATTTCTGGCGGGAGGGGGGCACAGATACGCAGTATTTT
CATSDFWREGGTDTQYF
>TRBJ2-3|TRBV29-1|few|TRBD1
TGCAGCGCCAAACAGGGGGGAAGGTATACGCAGTATTTT
CSAKQGGRYTQYF
>TRBJ1-2|TRBV29-1|-|TRBD1
TGCAGCGGGGGTGGACAGGGGGCGGACGGCTATGGCTACACCTTC
CSGGGQGADGYGYTF
>TRBJ1-1|TRBV28|once|-
TGTGCCAGCAAGCTCCCGGGACTTTCGACTGAAGCTTTCTTT
CASKLPGLSTEAFF
>TRBJ1-2|TRBV9|-|-
TGTGCCAGCAGTACACCGACAGGAAACTATGGCTACACCTTC
CASSTPTGNYGYTF
>TRBJ1-6|TRBV7-3|-|TRBD1
TGTGCCAGCAGCTCGACAGGGCGAAATTCACCCCTCCACTTT
CASSSTGRNSPLHF
>TRBJ2-7|TRBV18|-|-
TGTGCCAGCTCACCAGACACCAACGAGCAGTACTTC
CASSPDTNEQYF